The TCR beta chain described here comes from a study of blood T cell repertoires in COVID-19. The wider study: Samples came from the United States, Italy and Spain, spanning acute and convalescent COVID-19.

Between the trimmed V and J ends, which lost 5 bases and 4 bases, there was a span of 18 bases. Germline CDR1 is SGHAT and CDR2 is FQNNGV. The CDR3 runs 16 residues. Source study methods: Amplification from reference gene primers served as the basis for estimated nucleated cell counts. TCRdb's table, derived via immunoSEQ multiplex PCR, lists solely in-frame clones and lacks some. V and J calls plus clone size are reproduced from that table; the DNA served to infer D and trimming. The repertoire consists of around 100,000 clones, with roughly 88% occurring once and the leading ten covering roughly 4.7%.

The sequence was obtained from a human donor in a cohort sampled during active COVID-19. The chain carries TRBV11-2 and TRBJ2-1; no definite D call. The source material was peripheral blood. The CDR3 loop is CASSRNRVTSYNEQFF. DNA for the CDR3: TGTGCCAGCAGCCGTAATCGGGTTACCTCGTACAATGAGCAGTTCTTC. Together with reference TRBV11-2 and TRBJ2-1, the CDR3 gives the full variable domain: EAGVAQSPRYKIIEKRQSVAFWCNPISGHATLYWYQQILGQGPKLLIQFQNNGVVDDSQLPKDRFSAERLKGVDSTLKIQPAKLEDSAVYLCASSRNRVTSYNEQFFGPGTRLTVL.